Shown below are 28 T cell receptor beta chains from a single sample sequenced in a study of radiation and T cells in renal cell carcinoma. TCRdb's table, derived via immunoSEQ multiplex PCR, lists solely in-frame clones and lacks some. The repertoire includes around 170,000 clones, roughly nine tenths of them detected once, and 11% sits in the top ten. As for time point: blood 4 weeks post-SBRT, at nephrectomy. Treatment specified: 15 Gy SBRT to primary tumor, nephrectomy 4 weeks later. The material was blood, obtained from a patient whose treatment included radiotherapy and nephrectomy. These receptor sequences come from a woman in her fifties or sixties with renal cell carcinoma.

This chain connects TRBV7-2 to TRBJ2-5; perhaps D is TRBD1 or TRBD2 (5 bases each). Trimming removed 5 bases from V and 13 bases from J, with 14 bases in between. Per germline, CDR1 SGHTA and CDR2 FQGNSA. This CDR3 spans 11 amino acids. The CDR3 loop is CASSLTTGRYF. Here the CDR3 DNA reads TGTGCCAGCAGCCTAACGACGGGGCGGTACTTC. Full variable domain (missing parts from reference TRBV7-2 and TRBJ2-5): GAGVSQSPSNKVTEKGKDVELRCDPISGHTALYWYRQSLGQGLEFLIYFQGNSAPDKSGLPSDRFSAERTGGSVSTLTIQRTQQEDSAVYLCASSLTTGRYFGPGTRLLVL.

The chain uses TRBV5-1 and TRBJ2-7; 11 bases agree with TRBD1. V was clipped by 3 bases and J by 0 bases; unmatched bases: 5. The CDR3 is 16 residues long. Per the germline V gene, CDR1 is SGHRS and CDR2 is YFSETQ. CDR3 amino acids: CASSSSGTGGSYEQYF. CDR3 sequence (DNA): TGCGCCAGCAGCTCCTCCGGGACAGGGGGCTCCTACGAGCAGTACTTC.

The rearrangement uses TRBV5-1 and TRBJ2-5, with TRBD2 identical over 15 bases. The trim removed 4 bases at V and 5 bases at J, leaving 15 bases unmatched. The CDR3 extends over 19 amino acids. Per germline, CDR1 SGHRS and CDR2 YFSETQ. CDR3 loop: CASSPRGGLAGGRFETQYF. CDR3 nucleotides: TGCGCCAGCAGCCCCCGAGGAGGACTAGCGGGGGGGCGGTTCGAGACCCAGTACTTC.

A word on this clone: Other DNA sequences within the sample encode an identical CDR3. This rearrangement joins TRBV7-9 to TRBJ1-1; TRBD1 is a possible D gene (5 bases). The germline gives CDR1 SEHNR, CDR2 FQNEAQ (reference sequence). The CDR3 sequence is 13 residues long. V was clipped by 1 base and J by 3 bases, with 6 bases between them. The CDR3 DNA reads TGTGCCAGCAGCTTAGAAGGGGACACTGAAGCTTTCTTT. This sequence encodes CASSLEGDTEAFF.

This clone was seen more than once but under ten times. V is TRBV21-1 and J is TRBJ1-1; TRBD1 is the table's D call, not checked against the DNA. TRBV21-1 is a pseudogene locus. The CDR3 runs to 17 residues. The CDR3 coding sequence is TGTGCCAGCAGCTTCCGAGACACGGCGTTCATGAACACTGAAGCTTTCTTT. Its protein is CASSFRDTAFMNTEAFF.

V usage is TRBV5-1 and J usage is TRBJ1-4; tentatively, D is TRBD1 (6 bases). The germline V and J ends were trimmed by 6 bases and 10 bases, with 22 bases remaining between them. The CDR3 totals 15 residues. Germline CDR1 SGHRS, CDR2 YFSETQ. The DNA of the CDR3 is TGCGCCAGCACATCGAATCTTCCAGAACAGGGAAAACTGTTTTTT. Protein product: CASTSNLPEQGKLFF.

The chain employs TRBV2 and TRBJ2-1; D might be TRBD2 (6 bases). Trimming pared 6 bases from V and 6 bases from J, leaving 12 bases between. The CDR3 totals 13 residues. Germline loops: CDR1 SNHLY, CDR2 FYNNEI. The CDR3 protein is CASSLGTVNEQFF. CDR3 coding DNA: TGTGCCAGCAGCCTAGGGACTGTCAATGAGCAGTTCTTC.

The rearrangement joins TRBV7-9 to TRBJ1-2; TRBD1 aligns across 10 bases. From germline, CDR1 is SEHNR and CDR2 FQNEAQ (reference sequence). Trimming cost V 2 bases and J 6 bases; bases outside gene matches: 6. The CDR3 is made up of 15 amino acids. CDR3 residues: CASSLIGQGVHGYTF. The CDR3 nucleotides are TGTGCCAGCAGCTTAATTGGACAGGGGGTACATGGCTACACCTTC.

In its sample, this clone was seen a few times. The rearrangement uses TRBV5-6 and TRBJ1-1; 8 bases are shared with TRBD1. The CDR3 consists of 14 residues. The V segment lost 3 bases and the J segment 6 bases; nucleotides outside the gene matches: 7. Germline assignment: CDR1 SGHDT and CDR2 YYEEEE. CDR3 DNA sequence: TGTGCCAGCAGCTCCGGACAGGGTTTCGCTGAAGCTTTCTTT. This gives the protein CASSSGQGFAEAFF.

The rearrangement joins TRBV7-2 to TRBJ1-5, with D possibly matching TRBD1 (6 bases). V shed 5 bases and J shed 0 bases, with 11 bases lying between them. The germline V gene encodes CDR1 SGHTA and CDR2 FQGNSA. CDR3 size: 15 residues. DNA for the CDR3: TGTGCCAGCAGCCTCAACAGGGATAGCAATCAGCCCCAGCATTTT. It is translated as CASSLNRDSNQPQHF.

The chain is built from TRBV7-2 and TRBJ2-1; a weak D match, TRBD1 (5 bases). The CDR3 spans 14 residues. Deletions cut 1 base from V and 7 bases from J, with 11 bases between. Germline V gives CDR1 SGHTA, CDR2 FQGNSA. The CDR3 protein is CASSLGQKGNEQFF. DNA of the CDR3: TGTGCCAGCAGCTTAGGGCAGAAGGGGAATGAGCAGTTCTTC.

This clone was seen once. The rearrangement joins TRBV5-1 to TRBJ2-7; D is unclear. The CDR3 length is 14 residues. From germline, CDR1 is SGHRS and CDR2 YFSETQ. Trimming cost V 0 bases and J 2 bases, with 9 bases left between them. The CDR3 nucleotides read TGCGCCAGCAGCTTGGAGGGCCTCCCCTACGAGCAGTACTTC. Amino acids: CASSLEGLPYEQYF.

This sequence joins TRBV7-5 and TRBJ2-7; no DNA check was done on the table's D call, TRBD2. TRBV7-5 is a documented pseudogene. The CDR3 extends over 13 amino acids. CDR3 sequence (DNA): TGTGCCAGAAGCTTCGGTCCGGGGTACGAGCAGTACTTC. It yields the protein CARSFGPGYEQYF.

The sample holds a few counts of this clone. The chain combines TRBV9 with TRBJ1-4; maybe TRBD1 (5 bases). V was cut by 1 base and J by 0 bases, with 10 bases left in between. CDR1 and CDR2 (germline): SGDLS, YYNGEE. The CDR3 runs to 16 residues. The CDR3 sequence: CASSVSYRTTNEKLFF. The CDR3 nucleotides read TGTGCCAGCAGCGTATCCTACAGGACAACTAATGAAAAACTGTTTTTT.

The chain employs TRBV5-1 and TRBJ2-3; the D is unclear. Per germline, CDR1 SGHRS and CDR2 YFSETQ. The germline V and J ends were trimmed by 2 bases and 0 bases, with 10 bases remaining between them. This CDR3 contains 15 residues. CDR3 protein: CASSFSQYSTDTQYF. The CDR3 nucleotides are TGCGCCAGCAGCTTCAGTCAATATAGCACAGATACGCAGTATTTT.

This clone was observed once. The chain has TRBV6-1 and TRBJ2-1; D is perhaps TRBD1 (6 bases). CDR1 and CDR2 from the germline V gene are MNHNS and SASEGT. CDR3 length: 12 residues. V lost 9 bases and J 4 bases, leaving 10 bases between the germline ends. The CDR3 coding sequence is TGTGCCAGTAGGACAGAGTACAATGAGCAGTTCTTC. Its protein is CASRTEYNEQFF.

J is TRBJ2-3 and V is TRBV5-1; TRBD1 agrees at 8 bases. From germline, CDR1 is SGHRS and CDR2 YFSETQ. Trimming at V came to 4 bases and at J to 4 bases, leaving 14 bases not matched to a gene. CDR3 length: 17 residues. Here the CDR3 reads CASSPGAGTGGADTQYF. The CDR3 coding sequence is TGCGCCAGCAGCCCGGGGGCCGGGACAGGCGGGGCAGATACGCAGTATTTT.

The genes are TRBV4-3 and TRBJ2-3; 12 bases are a match to TRBD2. The V gene end was trimmed by 1 base and the J gene end by 9 bases; junction bases not matched to a gene: 2. The germline V gene has CDR1 LGHNA and CDR2 YSLEER. This CDR3 has 14 residues. CDR3 sequence (DNA): TGCGCCAGCAGCCAAGGACTAGCGGGGGCAACGCAGTATTTT. Its protein is CASSQGLAGATQYF.

This rearrangement joins TRBV30 to TRBJ1-2, with no clear D. V was clipped by 5 bases and J by 6 bases, with 4 bases between them. The CDR3 sequence is 9 residues long. Looked up from germline, CDR1 is GTSNPN and CDR2 is SVGIG (reference sequence). The CDR3: CAWDDGYTF. CDR3 DNA: TGTGCCTGGGACGATGGCTACACCTTC.

The V call is TRBV6-1, the J call TRBJ2-1; TRBD1 matches at 7 bases. From germline, CDR1 is MNHNS and CDR2 SASEGT. V lost 2 bases and J lost 8; bases outside the gene matches: 18. The CDR3 is made up of 18 amino acids. This CDR3 is CASSETPLGQRALDEQFF. The CDR3 DNA follows: TGTGCCAGCAGTGAAACCCCCTTGGGACAGAGGGCCCTCGATGAGCAGTTCTTC.

The chain employs TRBV5-4 and TRBJ2-2, with 7 nucleotides matching TRBD1. The CDR3 totals 17 residues. The germline V gene has CDR1 SGHNT and CDR2 YYREEE (reference sequence). V was pared by 0 bases and J by 0 bases, with 5 bases of the junction left unmatched. The CDR3 reads CASSLGQTGTNTGELFF. The CDR3 nucleotides are TGTGCCAGCAGCTTGGGCCAGACAGGGACGAACACCGGGGAGCTGTTTTTT.

This sequence joins TRBV4-1 and TRBJ2-3; 9 positions match TRBD2. Germline V gene lookup returns CDR1 MGHRA and CDR2 YSYEKL. CDR3 length: 17 amino acids. Trimming removed 1 base from V and 2 bases from J; junction bases left unmatched: 7. The CDR3: CASSQGAAGGPTDTQYF. The CDR3 DNA is TGCGCCAGCAGCCAAGGGGCGGCGGGGGGGCCCACAGATACGCAGTATTTT.

The chain combines TRBV19 with TRBJ1-2; TRBD1 matches at 9 bases. The junction had 9 bases not matched to a gene; V was cut back by 5 bases and J by 5 bases. The germline gives CDR1 LNHDA, CDR2 SQIVND (reference sequence). The CDR3 has 15 amino acids. In DNA form, the CDR3 reads TGTGCCAGTAGTCCCCAGGGACAGGGTGGGTATGGCTACACCTTC. Protein sequence: CASSPQGQGGYGYTF. Drawing the rest from reference TRBV19 and TRBJ1-2, the complete variable domain is DGGITQSPKYLFRKEGQNVTLSCEQNLNHDAMYWYRQDPGQGLRLIYYSQIVNDFQKGDIAEGYSVSREKKESFPLTVTSAQKNPTAFYLCASSPQGQGGYGYTFGSGTRLTVV.

This clone appeared once. The chain is built from TRBV19 and TRBJ1-1; D is perhaps TRBD1 (5 bases). This CDR3 comprises 14 residues. Trimming cost V 7 bases and J 0 bases, with 12 bases left between them. Germline CDR1 is LNHDA and CDR2 is SQIVND (reference sequence). The CDR3 sequence is CASIRTNMNTEAFF. In nucleotides, the CDR3 is TGTGCCAGTATTAGGACAAACATGAACACTGAAGCTTTCTTT.

This clone has just one count. The rearrangement joins TRBV15 to TRBJ1-3; the D gene is possibly TRBD1 (5 bases). This CDR3 contains 15 residues. The germline CDR1 and CDR2 sequences are LNHNV and YYDKDF (reference sequence). Trimming removed 5 bases at V and 2 bases at J, with 13 bases between. The CDR3 reads CATSGPGTPGNTIYF. The CDR3 DNA reads TGTGCCACCAGCGGACCCGGGACTCCTGGAAACACCATATATTTT.

The V and J genes are TRBV7-2 and TRBJ2-7; possible D gene TRBD1, 5 bases. V was pared by 1 base and J by 2 bases, with 6 bases between. Germline V CDR1 and CDR2: SGHTA, FQGNSA. This CDR3 has 13 residues. The chain's CDR3 is CASSLEGAYEQYF. The DNA of the CDR3 is TGTGCCAGCAGCTTAGAAGGGGCCTACGAGCAGTACTTC.

The chain is built from TRBV4-1 and TRBJ1-5; D gene ambiguous. V lost 3 bases to trimming and J lost 3 bases, with 12 bases between them. CDR3 size: 15 residues. Germline V gene lookup returns CDR1 MGHRA and CDR2 YSYEKL. The CDR3 here is CASSHLDGLNQPQHF. The CDR3 nucleotides read TGCGCCAGCAGCCACCTGGACGGCCTCAATCAGCCCCAGCATTTT.

The chain has TRBV7-2 and TRBJ1-1; no reliable D call. The CDR3 consists of 13 residues. Trimming removed 4 bases at V and 5 bases at J, with 11 bases between. CDR1 and CDR2 (germline): SGHTA, FQGNSA. CDR3 DNA sequence: TGTGCCAGCAGCTCCGTTCCGGAGACTGAAGCTTTCTTT. Its protein product is CASSSVPETEAFF.